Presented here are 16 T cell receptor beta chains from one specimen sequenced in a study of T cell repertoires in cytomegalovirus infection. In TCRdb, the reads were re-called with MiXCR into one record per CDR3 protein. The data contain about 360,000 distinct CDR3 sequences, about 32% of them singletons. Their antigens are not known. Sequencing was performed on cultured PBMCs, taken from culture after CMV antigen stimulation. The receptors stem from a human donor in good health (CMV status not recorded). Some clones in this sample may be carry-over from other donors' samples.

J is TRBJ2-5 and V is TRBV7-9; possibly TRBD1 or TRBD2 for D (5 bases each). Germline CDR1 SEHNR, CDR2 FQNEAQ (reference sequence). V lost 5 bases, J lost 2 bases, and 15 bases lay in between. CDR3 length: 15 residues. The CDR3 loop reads CASSPPGRVQETQYF. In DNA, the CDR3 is TGTGCCAGCAGCCCCCCGGGACGGGTACAAGAGACCCAGTACTTC.

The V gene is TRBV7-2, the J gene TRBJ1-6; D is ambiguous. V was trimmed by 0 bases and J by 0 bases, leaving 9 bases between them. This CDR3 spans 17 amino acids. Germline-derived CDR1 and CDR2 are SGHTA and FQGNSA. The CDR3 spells CASSLAFRSSYNSPLHF. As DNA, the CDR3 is TGTGCCAGCAGCTTAGCATTCCGGAGCTCCTATAATTCACCCCTCCACTTT.

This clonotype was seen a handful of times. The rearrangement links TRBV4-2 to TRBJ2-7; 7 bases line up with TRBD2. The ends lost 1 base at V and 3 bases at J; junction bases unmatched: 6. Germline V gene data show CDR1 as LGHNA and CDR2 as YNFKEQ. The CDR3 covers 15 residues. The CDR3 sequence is CASSQGLANFYEQYF. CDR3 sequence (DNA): TGTGCCAGCAGCCAAGGACTAGCCAACTTCTACGAGCAGTACTTC.

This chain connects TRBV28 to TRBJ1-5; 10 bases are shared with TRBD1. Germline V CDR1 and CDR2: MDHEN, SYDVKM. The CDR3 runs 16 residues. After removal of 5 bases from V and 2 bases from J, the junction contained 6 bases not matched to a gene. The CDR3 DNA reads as TGTGCCAGCAGTCCCAGACAGGGGGCAGGCAATCAGCCCCAGCATTTT. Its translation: CASSPRQGAGNQPQHF.

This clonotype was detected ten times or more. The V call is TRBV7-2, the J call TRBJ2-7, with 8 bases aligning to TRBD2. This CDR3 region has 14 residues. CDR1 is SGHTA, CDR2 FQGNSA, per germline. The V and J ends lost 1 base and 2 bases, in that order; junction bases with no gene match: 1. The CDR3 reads CASSLGGGTYEQYV. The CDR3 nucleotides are TGTGCCAGCAGCTTAGGCGGGGGGACCTACGAGCAGTACGTC.

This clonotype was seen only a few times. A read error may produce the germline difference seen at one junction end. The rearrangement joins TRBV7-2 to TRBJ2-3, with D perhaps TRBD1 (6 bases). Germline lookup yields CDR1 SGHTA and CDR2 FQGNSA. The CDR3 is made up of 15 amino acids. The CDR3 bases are TGTGCCAGCAGTTTAGGGGGTACAGGCACAGATACGCAGTATTTT. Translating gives CASSLGGTGTDTQYF.

In DNA form, the CDR3 reads TGTGCCACCAGCAGAGTCGGGGGGGCCTCTGGAAACACCATATATTTT. This gives the protein CATSRVGGASGNTIYF. The chain combines TRBV15 with TRBJ1-3, with D possibly being TRBD1 (6 bases). Germline V gene data show CDR1 as LNHNV and CDR2 as YYDKDF (reference sequence). CDR3 size: 16 residues. With 1 base removed from V and 0 bases from J, the gap between germline ends came to 10 bases. Supplemented by reference TRBV15 and TRBJ1-3, the full variable domain reads DAMVIQNPRYQVTQFGKPVTLSCSQTLNHNVMYWYQQKSSQAPKLLFHYYDKDFNNEADTPDNFQSRRPNTSFCFLDIRSPGLGDTAMYLCATSRVGGASGNTIYFGEGSWLTVV.

The CDR3 sequence: CASSPTGFINEQFF. The CDR3 coding sequence is TGTGCCAGCAGTCCGACAGGCTTTATCAATGAGCAGTTCTTC. This chain links TRBV27 with TRBJ2-1, with D possibly matching TRBD1 (6 bases). The CDR3 consists of 14 residues. The germline V gene encodes CDR1 MNHEY and CDR2 SMNVEV (reference sequence). Deletions cut 5 bases from V and 6 bases from J, with 14 bases between.

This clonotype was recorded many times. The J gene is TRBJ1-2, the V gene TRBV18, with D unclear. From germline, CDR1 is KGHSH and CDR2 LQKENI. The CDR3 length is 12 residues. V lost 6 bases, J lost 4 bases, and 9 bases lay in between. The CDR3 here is CASSLGIYGYTF. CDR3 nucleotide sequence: TGTGCCAGCTCTCTCGGGATCTATGGCTACACCTTC.

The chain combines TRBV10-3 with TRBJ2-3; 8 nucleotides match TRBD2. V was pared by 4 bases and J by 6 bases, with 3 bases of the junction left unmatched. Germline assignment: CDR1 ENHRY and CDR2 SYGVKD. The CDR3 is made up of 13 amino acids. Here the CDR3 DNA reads TGTGCCATCAGTGTGTCGGGAGGGGATACGCAGTATTTT. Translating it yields CAISVSGGDTQYF.

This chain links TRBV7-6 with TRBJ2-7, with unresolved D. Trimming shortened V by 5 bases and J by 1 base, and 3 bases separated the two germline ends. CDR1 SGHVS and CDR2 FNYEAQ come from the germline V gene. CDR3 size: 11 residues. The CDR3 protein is CASSASYEQYV. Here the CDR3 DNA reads TGTGCCAGCAGCGCATCCTACGAGCAGTACGTC.

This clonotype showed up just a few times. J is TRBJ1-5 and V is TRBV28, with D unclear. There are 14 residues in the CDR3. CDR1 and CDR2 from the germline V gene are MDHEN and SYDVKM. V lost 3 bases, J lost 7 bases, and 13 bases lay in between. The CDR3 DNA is TGTGCCAGCAGTTTTGTCGGAGGGATACAGCCCCAGCATTTT. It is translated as CASSFVGGIQPQHF.

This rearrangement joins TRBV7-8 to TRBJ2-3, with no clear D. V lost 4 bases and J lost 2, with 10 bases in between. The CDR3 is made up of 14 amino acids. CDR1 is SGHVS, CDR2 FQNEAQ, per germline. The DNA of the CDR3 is TGTGCCAGCAGCTCCTGGGTGCCCACAGATACGCAGTATTTT. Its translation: CASSSWVPTDTQYF.

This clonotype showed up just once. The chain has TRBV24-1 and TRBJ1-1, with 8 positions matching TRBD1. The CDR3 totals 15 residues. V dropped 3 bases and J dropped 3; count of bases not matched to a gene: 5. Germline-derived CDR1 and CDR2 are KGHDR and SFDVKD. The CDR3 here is CATSDRQGPYTEAFF. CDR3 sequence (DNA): TGTGCCACCAGTGATAGACAGGGGCCGTACACTGAAGCTTTCTTT.

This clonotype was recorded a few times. In nucleotides, the CDR3 is TGTGCCAGCAGTGAGGTCAGGGGACCAAACTATGGCTACACCTTC. Amino acids: CASSEVRGPNYGYTF. The gene calls are TRBV2 and TRBJ1-2, with a tentative D call TRBD1 (6 bases). CDR3 length: 15 amino acids. The V end was cut by 3 bases, the J end by 2 bases, with 13 bases between. The germline V gene has CDR1 SNHLY and CDR2 FYNNEI.

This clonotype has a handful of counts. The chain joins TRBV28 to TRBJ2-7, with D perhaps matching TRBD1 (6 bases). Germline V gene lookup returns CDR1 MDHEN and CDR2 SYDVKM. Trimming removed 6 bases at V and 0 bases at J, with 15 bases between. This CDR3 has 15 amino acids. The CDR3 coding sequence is TGTGCCAGCAGCTTGGACAGAGTTTTCTCCTACGAGCAGTACTTC. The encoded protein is CASSLDRVFSYEQYF.